The 8 T cell receptor beta chains given below trace back to one sample, sequenced in a study of T cells in Graves' hyperthyroidism and ophthalmopathy (dated by TCRdb to the late 2010s). Libraries were built with multiplex PCR. TCRdb records Illumina HiSeq 2000 as the sequencer. The TCR beta CDR3 regions were amplified from RNA transcripts. The TCR CDR3 was subjected to a first round of RT-PCR using the HTBI primer set and the Qiagen OneStep RT-PCR kit. The public reads were reprocessed in TCRdb via fastp at Q25 and MiXCR, keeping in-frame beta chains. Here each entry gathers all rows of one CDR3 protein and keeps the most common genes and DNA. The sample has roughly 710,000 distinct CDR3 sequences on record, approximately 40% of them singletons. The ten largest clones add up to around 30% of the sample. Sequenced: blood. These receptors were obtained from a woman in her thirties or forties with Graves' hyperthyroidism.

This clonotype was found many times. The chain is built from TRBV7-2 and TRBJ1-2, with 12 positions matching TRBD1. Looked up from germline, CDR1 is SGHTA and CDR2 is FQGNSA. There are 13 residues in the CDR3. J lost 7 bases, V lost 10 bases, and 7 bases had no gene match. The CDR3 spells CATPGQGAFGYTF. The CDR3 region has the DNA TGTGCCACCCCGGGACAGGGGGCGTTTGGCTACACCTTC.

On this clonotype itself: Relative to the germline gene, one junction end is altered; a read error may explain this. The chain is built from TRBV10-3 and TRBJ2-2; 11 nucleotides line up with TRBD2. Germline CDR1 reads ENHRY; CDR2 reads SYGVKD. The CDR3 covers 16 residues. The CDR3 sequence: CASSYLAGGVTGELFF. CDR3 coding DNA: TGTGCCAGCAGTTACCTAGCGGGGGGAGTCACCGGGGAGCTGTTTTTT.

The J gene is TRBJ2-7, the V gene TRBV6-1; D may be TRBD2 (5 bases). Germline values: CDR1 MNHNS, CDR2 SASEGT. V shed 8 bases and J shed 6 bases, with 20 bases lying between them. This CDR3 comprises 14 residues. This CDR3 reads CASRGTVDLGEQYF. The CDR3 DNA follows: TGTGCCAGCCGGGGTACAGTGGATCTAGGCGAGCAGTACTTC.

The V and J genes are TRBV14 and TRBJ2-7; D might be TRBD1 (5 bases). V lost 0 bases, J lost 3 bases, and 21 bases lay in between. Germline lookup yields CDR1 SGHDN and CDR2 FVKESK. This CDR3 is built from 18 residues. CDR3 amino acids: CASSQDRVQGSSHYEQYF. CDR3 sequence (DNA): TGTGCCAGCAGCCAAGACAGGGTGCAGGGCAGTTCGCACTACGAGCAGTACTTC. The full variable domain, its missing parts supplied by reference TRBV14 and TRBJ2-7, is EAGVTQFPSHSVIEKGQTVTLRCDPISGHDNLYWYRRVMGKEIKFLLHFVKESKQDESGMPNNRFLAERTGGTYSTLKVQPAELEDSGVYFCASSQDRVQGSSHYEQYFGPGTRLTVT.

Regarding this clonotype: One junction end does not reproduce the germline sequence, and a read error may be involved. The chain employs TRBV10-3 and TRBJ1-2; weak D call: TRBD1 (5 bases). The CDR3 totals 13 residues. Germline CDR1 is ENHRY and CDR2 is SYGVKD. This chain's CDR3 is CATSTQGNYGNTF. CDR3 nucleotide sequence: TGTGCCACCAGTACTCAGGGAAACTATGGCAACACCTTC.

V and J are TRBV20-1 and TRBJ2-5; 9 positions agree with TRBD2. The germline V gene encodes CDR1 DFQATT and CDR2 SNEGSKA (reference sequence). The ends lost 5 bases at V and 5 bases at J; junction bases unmatched: 9. The CDR3 has 14 residues. DNA for the CDR3: TGCAGTGCTGGGGGACTAGCTCTGAGGGAGACCCAGTACTTC. Translation gives CSAGGLALRETQYF.

The CDR3 protein is CASSQEGLAFPGELFF. As DNA, the CDR3 is TGCGCCAGCAGCCAAGAAGGACTAGCTTTCCCCGGGGAGCTGTTTTTT. The chain links TRBV4-1 to TRBJ2-2, with TRBD2 matching over 8 bases. This CDR3 has 16 residues. CDR1 is MGHRA and CDR2 is YSYEKL in the germline V gene. J was trimmed by 6 bases and V by 0 bases; bases with no gene match: 6.

The table lists this clonotype with a count of one. Compared with germline, one end of the junction differs, possibly owing to a read error. The chain recombines TRBV29-1 with TRBJ2-5; 9 bases are shared with TRBD2. This CDR3 is built from 13 residues. Germline V gene data show CDR1 as SQVTM and CDR2 as ANQGSEA. CDR3 sequence (DNA): TGTGCCTGGAGGGGACTAGCAGAGGAGACCCAGTACTTC. The encoded protein is CAWRGLAEETQYF.